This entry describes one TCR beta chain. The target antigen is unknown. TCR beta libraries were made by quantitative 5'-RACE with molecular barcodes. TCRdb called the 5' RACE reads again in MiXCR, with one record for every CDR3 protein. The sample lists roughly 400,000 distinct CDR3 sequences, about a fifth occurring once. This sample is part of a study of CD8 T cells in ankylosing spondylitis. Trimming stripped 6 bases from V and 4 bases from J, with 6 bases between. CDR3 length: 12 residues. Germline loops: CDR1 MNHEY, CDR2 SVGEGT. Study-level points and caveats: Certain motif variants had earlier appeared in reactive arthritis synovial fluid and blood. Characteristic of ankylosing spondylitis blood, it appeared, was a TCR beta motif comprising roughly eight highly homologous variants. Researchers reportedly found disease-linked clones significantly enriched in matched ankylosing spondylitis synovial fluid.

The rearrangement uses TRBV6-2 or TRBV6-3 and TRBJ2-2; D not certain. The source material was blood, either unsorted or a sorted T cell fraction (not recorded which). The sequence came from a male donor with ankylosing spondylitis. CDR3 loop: CASRESTGELFF. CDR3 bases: TGTGCCAGCAGGGAGAGCACCGGGGAGCTGTTTTTT.